Listed here are 13 T cell receptor beta chains from one sample, sequenced in a study of blood T cell repertoires in COVID-19. TCRdb's table, derived via immunoSEQ multiplex PCR, lists solely in-frame clones and lacks some. The sample shows some 110,000 clones, around 85% of them seen only once. The specimen sequenced was peripheral blood. These receptors all stem from a man aged 70-80 years who had recovered from COVID-19.

The chain is built from TRBV19 and TRBJ1-3; 8 nucleotides line up with TRBD1. Trimming took 7 bases from V and 3 from J; bases not matched to a gene: 8. The V gene's germline CDR1 is LNHDA and CDR2 SQIVND (reference sequence). CDR3 size: 15 residues. CDR3 protein: CASMRGQGNGNTIYF. The CDR3, as DNA: TGTGCCAGTATGAGAGGACAGGGAAATGGAAACACCATATATTTT. Full variable domain (rest looked up from reference TRBV19 and TRBJ1-3): DGGITQSPKYLFRKEGQNVTLSCEQNLNHDAMYWYRQDPGQGLRLIYYSQIVNDFQKGDIAEGYSVSREKKESFPLTVTSAQKNPTAFYLCASMRGQGNGNTIYFGEGSWLTVV.

The rearrangement uses TRBV5-5 and TRBJ1-1, with TRBD1 identical over 7 bases. The CDR3 covers 16 residues. CDR1 and CDR2 from the germline V gene are SGHKS and YYEKEE (reference sequence). V trimming: 4 bases; J trimming: 4 bases; junction bases outside the gene matches: 13. The CDR3 DNA reads TGTGCCAGCAGCCGACTATGGGGGACAGACTTCACTGAAGCTTTCTTT. This gives the protein CASSRLWGTDFTEAFF.

This clone occurred once. V usage is TRBV27 and J usage is TRBJ2-3; weak D call: TRBD2 (6 bases). This CDR3 comprises 12 residues. V was cut by 1 base and J by 15 bases, with 14 bases left in between. Germline V gene data show CDR1 as MNHEY and CDR2 as SMNVEV (reference sequence). The chain's CDR3 is CASSLLGTLPYF. The CDR3 DNA reads as TGTGCCAGCAGTTTATTAGGGACTCTACCCTATTTT.

The genes are TRBV6-5 and TRBJ1-2; the match to TRBD1 covers 9 bases. Trimming took 4 bases from V and 14 from J; bases not matched to a gene: 11. Germline lookup yields CDR1 MNHEY and CDR2 SVGAGI. The CDR3 has 13 amino acids. CDR3 in amino acids: CASSLAGTGTRTF. CDR3 bases: TGTGCCAGCAGTTTGGCCGGGACAGGGACTCGAACCTTC.

The chain combines TRBV7-8 with TRBJ2-5; 8 nucleotides agree with TRBD1. Trimming at V came to 1 base and at J to 5 bases, leaving 9 bases not matched to a gene. Germline CDR1 and CDR2: SGHVS and FQNEAQ. The CDR3 contains 16 residues. This CDR3 reads CASSLEIGQGTETQYF. CDR3 nucleotides: TGTGCCAGCAGCTTAGAAATCGGACAGGGTACTGAGACCCAGTACTTC.

This clone is classed as medium-sized. V and J are TRBV28 and TRBJ1-2, with 7 bases lining up with TRBD1. The V gene end was trimmed by 1 base and the J gene end by 5 bases; junction bases not matched to a gene: 7. CDR3 length: 15 residues. CDR1 is MDHEN, CDR2 SYDVKM, per germline. CDR3: CASSLLTGTRYGYTF. The CDR3 DNA reads as TGTGCCAGCAGTTTATTGACAGGGACCCGATATGGCTACACCTTC.

V gene TRBV7-7 combines with J gene TRBJ2-3; TRBD1 matches 10 bases. Germline assignment: CDR1 SSHAT and CDR2 FNYEAQ (reference sequence). The CDR3 contains 14 residues. V was pared by 4 bases and J by 9 bases, with 7 bases of the junction left unmatched. CDR3: CASSSRQGAGTQYF. DNA for the CDR3: TGTGCCAGCAGCTCGCGACAGGGGGCTGGGACGCAGTATTTT.

The chain employs TRBV28 and TRBJ1-2; perhaps TRBD1 as D (5 bases). The CDR3 runs 13 residues. Trimming left V 1 base short and J 6 bases short, with 9 bases between. The germline V gene has CDR1 MDHEN and CDR2 SYDVKM. CDR3 residues: CASSLFETDGYTF. The CDR3 region has the DNA TGTGCCAGCAGTTTATTCGAGACAGATGGCTACACCTTC.

This chain links TRBV19 with TRBJ2-3; tentative D call: TRBD2 (5 bases). Trimming removed 5 bases from V and 2 bases from J, with 11 bases in between. From germline, CDR1 is LNHDA and CDR2 SQIVND (reference sequence). There are 14 residues in the CDR3. CDR3 in DNA: TGTGCCAGTAGTCCGGGAATGCCCACAGATACGCAGTATTTT. It specifies CASSPGMPTDTQYF.

This clone was detected only a few times. V is TRBV4-2 and J is TRBJ2-3; D perhaps matches TRBD2 (6 bases). V shed 1 base and J shed 1 base, with 9 bases lying between them. The length of the CDR3 is 15 residues. CDR1 LGHNA and CDR2 YNFKEQ come from the germline V gene. CDR3 amino acids: CASSQVWGGTDTQYF. The CDR3 DNA follows: TGTGCCAGCAGCCAAGTTTGGGGGGGCACAGATACGCAGTATTTT.

The genes are TRBV15 and TRBJ2-7; D perhaps matches TRBD2 (6 bases). The V end lost 3 bases, the J end lost 4 bases, and 10 bases lay between the germline ends. CDR3 length: 13 residues. Per the germline V gene, CDR1 is LNHNV and CDR2 is YYDKDF (reference sequence). CDR3 sequence: CATSRGLQYEQYF. The CDR3, as DNA: TGTGCCACCAGCAGGGGACTTCAGTACGAGCAGTACTTC.

The chain uses TRBV2 and TRBJ1-5; D is undetermined. CDR1 is SNHLY and CDR2 is FYNNEI in the germline V gene. V was shortened by 8 bases and J by 5 bases, with 13 bases between the two germline ends. This CDR3 region has 13 residues. DNA for the CDR3: TGTGCCAGCTCCCCCACAGCAGATCAGCCCCAGCATTTT. It specifies CASSPTADQPQHF.

The chain combines TRBV6-1 with TRBJ1-1; D perhaps matches TRBD1 (6 bases). The CDR3 sequence is 14 residues long. Germline values: CDR1 MNHNS, CDR2 SASEGT. Trimming pared 0 bases from V and 5 bases from J, leaving 10 bases between. DNA for the CDR3: TGTGCCAGCAGTGAAGCGGGCAGGGGAACTGAAGCTTTCTTT. This translates into CASSEAGRGTEAFF.